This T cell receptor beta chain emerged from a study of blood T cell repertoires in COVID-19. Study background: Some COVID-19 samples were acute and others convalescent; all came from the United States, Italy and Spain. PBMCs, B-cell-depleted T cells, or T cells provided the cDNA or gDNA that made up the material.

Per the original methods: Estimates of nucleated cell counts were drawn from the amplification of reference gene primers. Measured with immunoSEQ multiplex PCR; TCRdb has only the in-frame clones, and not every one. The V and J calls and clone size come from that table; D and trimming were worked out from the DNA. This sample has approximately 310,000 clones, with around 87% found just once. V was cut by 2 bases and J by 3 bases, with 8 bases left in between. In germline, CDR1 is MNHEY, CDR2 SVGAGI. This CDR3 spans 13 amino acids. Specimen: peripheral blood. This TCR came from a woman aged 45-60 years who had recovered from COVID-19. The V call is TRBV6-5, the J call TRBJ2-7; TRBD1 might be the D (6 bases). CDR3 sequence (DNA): TGTGCCAGCAGTTACGGACAGTTCTACGAGCAGTACTTC. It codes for CASSYGQFYEQYF.